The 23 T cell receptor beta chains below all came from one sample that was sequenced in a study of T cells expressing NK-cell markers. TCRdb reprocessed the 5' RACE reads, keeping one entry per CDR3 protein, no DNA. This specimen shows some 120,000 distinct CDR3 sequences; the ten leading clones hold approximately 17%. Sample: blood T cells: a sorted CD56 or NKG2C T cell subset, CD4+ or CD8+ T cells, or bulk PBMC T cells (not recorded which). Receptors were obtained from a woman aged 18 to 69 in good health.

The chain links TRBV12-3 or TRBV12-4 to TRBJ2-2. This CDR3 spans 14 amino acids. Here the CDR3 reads CASSLYENTGELFF.

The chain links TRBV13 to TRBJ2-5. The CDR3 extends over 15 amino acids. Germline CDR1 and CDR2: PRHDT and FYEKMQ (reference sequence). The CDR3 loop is CASSLEAGDQETQYF.

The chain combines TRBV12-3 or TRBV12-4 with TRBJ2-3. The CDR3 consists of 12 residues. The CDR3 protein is CASSPTMDTQYF.

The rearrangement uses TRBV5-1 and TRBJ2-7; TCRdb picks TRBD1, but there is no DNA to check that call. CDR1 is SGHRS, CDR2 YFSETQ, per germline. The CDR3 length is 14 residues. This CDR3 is CASSWGDRVYEQYF. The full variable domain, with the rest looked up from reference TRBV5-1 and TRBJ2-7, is KAGVTQTPRYLIKTRGQQVTLSCSPISGHRSVSWYQQTPGQGLQFLFEYFSETQRNKGNFPGRFSGRQFSNSRSEMNVSTLELGDSALYLCASSWGDRVYEQYFGPGTRLTVT.

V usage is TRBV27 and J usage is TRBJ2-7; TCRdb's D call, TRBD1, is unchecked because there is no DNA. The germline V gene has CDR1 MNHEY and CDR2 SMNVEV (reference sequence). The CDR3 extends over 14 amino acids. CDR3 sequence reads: CASTSGTGGYEQYF.

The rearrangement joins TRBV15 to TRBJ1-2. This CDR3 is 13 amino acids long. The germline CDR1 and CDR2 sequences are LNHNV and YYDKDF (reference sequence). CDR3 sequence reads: CATSSAEAYGYTF. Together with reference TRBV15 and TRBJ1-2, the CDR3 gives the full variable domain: DAMVIQNPRYQVTQFGKPVTLSCSQTLNHNVMYWYQQKSSQAPKLLFHYYDKDFNNEADTPDNFQSRRPNTSFCFLDIRSPGLGDTAMYLCATSSAEAYGYTFGSGTRLTVV.

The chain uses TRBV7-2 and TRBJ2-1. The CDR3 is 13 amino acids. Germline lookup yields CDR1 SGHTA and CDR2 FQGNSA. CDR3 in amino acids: CASSLGTSNEQFF.

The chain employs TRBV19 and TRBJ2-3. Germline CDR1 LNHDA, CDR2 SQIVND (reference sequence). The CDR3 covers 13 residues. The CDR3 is CASRYGSTDTQYF. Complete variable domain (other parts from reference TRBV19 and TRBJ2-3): DGGITQSPKYLFRKEGQNVTLSCEQNLNHDAMYWYRQDPGQGLRLIYYSQIVNDFQKGDIAEGYSVSREKKESFPLTVTSAQKNPTAFYLCASRYGSTDTQYFGPGTRLTVL.

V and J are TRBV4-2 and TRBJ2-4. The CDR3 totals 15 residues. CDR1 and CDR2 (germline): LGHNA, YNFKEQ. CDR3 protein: CASSQSPTAPNIQYF.

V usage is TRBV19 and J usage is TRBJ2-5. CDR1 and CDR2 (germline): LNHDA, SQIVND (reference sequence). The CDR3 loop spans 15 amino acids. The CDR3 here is CASSMSGASSETQYF.

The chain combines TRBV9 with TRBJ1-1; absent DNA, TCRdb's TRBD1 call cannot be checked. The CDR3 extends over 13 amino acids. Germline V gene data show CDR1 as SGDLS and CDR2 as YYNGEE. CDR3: CASSGGGSTEAFF.

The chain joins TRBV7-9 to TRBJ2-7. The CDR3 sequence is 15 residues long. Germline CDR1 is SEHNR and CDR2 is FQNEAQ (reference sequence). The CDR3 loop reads CASSLASGDSYEQYF. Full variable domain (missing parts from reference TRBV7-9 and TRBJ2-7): DTGVSQNPRHKITKRGQNVTFRCDPISEHNRLYWYRQTLGQGPEFLTYFQNEAQLEKSRLLSDRFSAERPKGSFSTLEIQRTEQGDSAMYLCASSLASGDSYEQYFGPGTRLTVT.

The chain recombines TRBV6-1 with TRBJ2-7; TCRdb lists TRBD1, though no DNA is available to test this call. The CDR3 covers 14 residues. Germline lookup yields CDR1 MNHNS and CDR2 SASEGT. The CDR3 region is CASRGQTISYEQYF.

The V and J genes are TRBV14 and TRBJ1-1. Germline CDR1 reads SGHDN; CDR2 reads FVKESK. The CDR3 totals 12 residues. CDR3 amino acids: CASSHLGPEAFF.

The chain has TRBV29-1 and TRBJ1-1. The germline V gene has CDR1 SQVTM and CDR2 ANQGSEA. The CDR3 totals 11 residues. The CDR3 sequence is CSVVKNTEAFF.

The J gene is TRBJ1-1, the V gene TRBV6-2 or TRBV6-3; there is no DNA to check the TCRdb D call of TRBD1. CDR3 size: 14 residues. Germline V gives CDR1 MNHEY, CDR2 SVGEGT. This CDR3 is CASSPGTGYTEAFF.

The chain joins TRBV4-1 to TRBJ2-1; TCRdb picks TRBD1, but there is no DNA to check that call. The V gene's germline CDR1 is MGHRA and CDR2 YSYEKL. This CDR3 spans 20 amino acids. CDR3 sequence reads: CASSQDQKPTGGPSYNEQFF.

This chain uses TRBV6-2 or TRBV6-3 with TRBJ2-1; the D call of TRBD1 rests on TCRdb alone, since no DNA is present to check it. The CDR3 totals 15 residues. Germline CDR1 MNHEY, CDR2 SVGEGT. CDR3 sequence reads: CASSSTGGAYNEQFF.

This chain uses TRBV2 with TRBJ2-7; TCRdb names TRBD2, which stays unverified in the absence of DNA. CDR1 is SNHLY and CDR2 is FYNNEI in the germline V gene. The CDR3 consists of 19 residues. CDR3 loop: CASSQAGQEGLAGPYEQYF.

The CDR3 loop is CASRETGQSNYGYTF. V usage is TRBV7-8 and J usage is TRBJ1-2; TCRdb lists TRBD1, though no DNA is available to test this call. This CDR3 region has 15 residues. CDR1 and CDR2 (germline): SGHVS, FQNEAQ.

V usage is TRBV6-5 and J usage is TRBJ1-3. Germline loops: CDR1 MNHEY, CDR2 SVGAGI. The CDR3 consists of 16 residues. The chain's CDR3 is CASSYRGQGSGNTIYF.

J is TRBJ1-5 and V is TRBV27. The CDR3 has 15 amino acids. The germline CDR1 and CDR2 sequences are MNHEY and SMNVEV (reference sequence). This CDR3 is CASSFGQSLNQPQHF.

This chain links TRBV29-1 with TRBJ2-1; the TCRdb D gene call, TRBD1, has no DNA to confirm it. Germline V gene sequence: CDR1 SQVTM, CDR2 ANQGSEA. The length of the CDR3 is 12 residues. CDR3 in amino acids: CSVEGRAAEQFF.